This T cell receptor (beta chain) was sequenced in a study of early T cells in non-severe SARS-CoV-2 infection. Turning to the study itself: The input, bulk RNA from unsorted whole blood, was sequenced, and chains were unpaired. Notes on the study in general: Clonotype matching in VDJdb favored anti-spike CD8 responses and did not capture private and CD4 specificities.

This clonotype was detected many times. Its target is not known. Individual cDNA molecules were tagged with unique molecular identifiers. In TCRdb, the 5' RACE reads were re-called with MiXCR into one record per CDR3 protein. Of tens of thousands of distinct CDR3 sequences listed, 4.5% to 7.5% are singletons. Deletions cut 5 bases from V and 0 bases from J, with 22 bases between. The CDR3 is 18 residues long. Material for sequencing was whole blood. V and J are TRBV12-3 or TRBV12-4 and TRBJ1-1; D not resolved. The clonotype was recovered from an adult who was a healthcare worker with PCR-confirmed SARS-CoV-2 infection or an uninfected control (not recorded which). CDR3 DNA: TGTGCCAGCAGTGACACCTCGCGCGGGCTGATCATGAACACTGAAGCTTTCTTT. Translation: CASSDTSRGLIMNTEAFF.